This TCR beta chain was identified in a study of cytomegalovirus exposure and HLA in healthy donors (dated by TCRdb to the late 2010s). Context from the whole study: An earlier analysis of some 600 of the donors reported over 250 Gb of sequence data and some 110 million unique TCR beta sequences obtained from 150 million to 200 million T cells. To study patterns of TCR occurrence, a later analysis re-analyzed previously published TCR beta repertoires from 500 to 850 donors and added high-resolution HLA genotyping. Besides the first cohort of more than 650 subjects, a separate validation cohort made up of 120 or so different subjects was used. Rather than drawing on any new phenotypic data, the later analysis identified candidate immune exposures from TCR beta sequences and the way those sequences occurred across donors. Five DR-DQ haplotypes were treated as single units for association and clustering because of strong linkage in the cohort. Class I and class II HLA loci were covered by the typing at four-digit resolution. On average, 235,054 unique TCR beta nucleotide sequences were sequenced per donor among 300 to 500 genotyped donors of the cohort, with about 19% of those sequences being non-productive. An early release that covered about 600 HLA-typed donors contained about 300 gigabases of sequencing data and about 93 million unique TCR sequences. Among the roughly 410 genotyped donors, approximately 76% belonged to the genetic ancestry cluster associated with self-reported Caucasian donors. Typing coverage varied by locus: about 620-630 donors for A, B, C, DRB1 and DQB1; approximately 520 for DQA1; about 570 for DPA1; under 490 for DPB1. High-throughput TCR immunosequencing, statistical association of individual TCRs with disease status, and machine learning were combined to predict cytomegalovirus infection status. In a later genetic analysis, genome-wide SNP genotypes for about 55% of the 666 donors were used, and that subset was treated as a discovery cohort. An earlier analysis of 450 to 750 of the donors used high-throughput TCR beta sequencing to judge whether each TCR beta V gene segment behaved as functional or pseudogenic. The study aimed to test whether signatures of past pathogen exposure could be identified by cataloging public T cell receptors. Alongside the repertoire data, information on donor age, sex, ethnicity and CMV serostatus was compiled. Using immunosequencing, the study profiled T cell repertoires from approximately 700 subjects and related those repertoires to cytomegalovirus serostatus. All discovery cohort repertoires had been generated using a single sequencing platform. Beyond this particular receptor, the publication reports: Fewer than 20 rarely observed V segments, including chromosome 9 orphons, were excluded from the earlier analysis of a few hundred of the donors because counts were too low. Compared with equally common non-associated chains, HLA-associated TCR beta chains in a later analysis were more clonally expanded and had lower generation probabilities. In a later genetic analysis, fewer N-insertions in productive TCRs were reported among donors in an Asian-associated ancestry cluster than the 666-donor mean. For the cohort, immune exposure information was limited to CMV serostatus. A further reported finding was that TCR beta sequences accurately predicted the HLA-A and HLA-B alleles for most subjects in the first cohort. The authors suggested that the approach could potentially be generalized to other disease states and immunological phenotypes. At a false discovery rate of 0.05, a later analysis linked approximately 18,000 TCR beta sequences to specific HLA alleles. In an earlier analysis of about 550 of the donors, most TCR beta V segments were observed in productive rearrangements about 87% or about 30% of the time, broadly matching IMGT annotations. Because the 87-base-pair reads could not distinguish some IMGT-functional V segments, including TRBV6-2 and TRBV6-3, those segments were excluded. While some public TCRs were present in many individuals, most TCR sequences turned up only very rarely across donors. Strong co-occurrence of HLA alleles, especially DR and DQ, made assigning TCR associations to individual alleles difficult. The classifier was reported to diagnose cytomegalovirus status with high specificity and sensitivity in both the original and validation cohorts. Because some donors lacked HLA typing at each locus, the association tests relied only on the typed subset. Most CMV-associated TCR beta chains appeared to be HLA-restricted in a later analysis, and the HLA associations seemed to be driven largely by CMV exposure. In vitro tests confirmed that three of the cytomegalovirus-associated TCR beta chains recognize cytomegalovirus antigens. An association between a missense DCLRE1C variant and V-gene and J-gene trimming of TCR beta chains was found in a later genetic analysis and replicated in an independent cohort. Correlated functional status among segregating V segments might be attributable to linkage disequilibrium, but an unknown experimental factor could not be ruled out. In this cohort, only TCR beta chains were sequenced, and detectable features were limited by the absence of alpha or paired-chain data. In a later analysis, TCR association rates were found to vary across HLA loci, with the most associated TCRs seen for DRB1 alleles and the fewest for HLA-C alleles. A group of highly shared sequence variants was considered likely to be a technical artifact of the sequencing pipeline. Sequencing depth was assumed to be roughly uniform across donors in the presence/absence analyses, though that assumption may not hold. A total of roughly 160 TCR beta chains were listed by the study as associated with cytomegalovirus. According to a later analysis, parvovirus B19, influenza, CMV and Epstein-Barr virus appeared linked to several top co-occurrence clusters.

V sheds 8 bases and J sheds 1 base, leaving 5 bases between their ends. For CDR1 and CDR2, the germline V gene lists MNHEY and SVGAGI. The CDR3 runs 12 amino acids, cysteine and phenylalanine included. The only DNA kept is the CDR3, 36 bases in frame from the first base. The cohort consisted of 650 to 850 healthy bone marrow donors. At the time of sampling, every cohort member was nominally healthy, though immune exposures that went unrecorded were likely present. The donor was CMV seropositive and belonged to the group of around 300 seropositive cohort members. Every donor gave a peripheral blood sample, and the peripheral blood mononuclear cells from that sample were used for TCR beta sequencing. Genomic DNA extraction from the blood cell samples was performed with the Qiagen DNeasy Blood Extraction Kit. Libraries were constructed by the immunoSEQ multiplex PCR assay. The multiplex PCR relied on a mix of 60 forward primers for TCR Vbeta segments and 13 reverse primers for TCR Jbeta segments. A multiplex PCR assay on genomic DNA amplified the CDR3 region of rearranged TCR beta genes. On the Illumina HiSeq System, the amplified TCR beta libraries were sequenced as 87-base-pair reads. As for the original processing: In a later analysis, some 80 million unique TCR beta chains were counted across the 650 to 700 repertoires, and roughly 10 million of these chains were shared by at least two donors. Raw reads were error-corrected and collapsed into unique sequences by a nearest-neighbor algorithm in which closely related sequences were merged to remove PCR and sequencing errors. V, D and J gene segments were assigned by aligning CDR3 sequences to IMGT reference sequences. For a sequence to be retained, a match of at least six nucleotides to both a V gene segment and a J gene segment was required. Rearrangements were called productive when the CDR3 lacked stop codons and stayed in frame with V and J; all others were non-productive. Following IMGT convention, CDR3 was defined as the stretch from the second conserved V-encoded cysteine to the conserved J-encoded phenylalanine. Sequences without an unambiguous match to a single V gene segment were excluded from the earlier analysis of a few hundred of the donors. In an earlier analysis of about 590 of the donors, a V segment was called functional when productive rearrangements were above 56.7%, and segregating when the standard deviation between donors exceeded 5%. To diagnose cytomegalovirus status from the catalog of TCR beta chain sequences, a statistical classification framework was built. In a later analysis, V and J genes were assigned by comparing TCR nucleotide sequences against IMGT/GENE-DB human TR gene sequences. In a later analysis, CDR3 sequences and most-parsimonious VDJ recombination scenarios were assigned using the TCRdist pipeline. In a later analysis, each TCR beta chain was defined by its CDR3 amino acid sequence together with its V-gene family, and reads without a unique V-gene family were excluded. A later analysis removed roughly 590 highly shared, low-generation-probability nucleotide sequences to deal with suspected cross-contamination and a sequencing artifact. For each public chain, a later analysis derived a clonal expansion index from normalized ranks of inferred template counts within each repertoire. Generation probabilities in a later analysis came from a VDJ recombination model fitted to out-of-frame rearrangements, and those results were checked against IGoR. A later analysis scored TCR-TCR, TCR-HLA and TCR-CMV co-occurrence with hypergeometric tests, applying a repertoire-size bias correction to TCR pairs. A later analysis estimated false discovery rates by permuting HLA or CMV assignments 20 times. In a later analysis, co-occurring TCRs were grouped with DBSCAN, and TCRdist sequence similarity was added when clustering was performed within HLA-allele-positive subsets. Repertoires with fewer than 30,000 or more than 120,000 public chains, plus five repertoires with anomalous nucleotide sharing, were excluded from co-occurrence clustering. TCRdb holds this immuneACCESS table with in-frame rearrangements only. Some clones are missing; in checked studies, unresolved V genes explain under half, and the rest has no known cause. That table supplies the V and J calls and clone size; D and trimming were determined from the DNA. The sample profile shows almost 90,000 clones; about 85% of them were found once. 6.5% to 9% of the sample is taken by the ten largest.

This clone was counted a single time. What antigen it recognizes has not been identified. Base qualities are not at hand, and no much larger clone is one base apart. Sequencing was performed on PBMCs. The rearranged chain carries TRBV6-5 and TRBJ2-2; no D segment can be confidently identified. This receptor was identified in a man aged 40-49 years in good health and CMV-seropositive. CDR3 reads: CASQRNTGELFF. The nucleotide sequence is given as TGTGCCAGCCAGCGGAACACCGGGGAGCTGTTTTTT.